The rows below give T cell receptor beta chains drawn from one sample of a study of CD8 T cells in Susac syndrome. MiXCR, run by TCRdb on the immunoSEQ multiplex PCR reads, gives a single entry per CDR3 protein. The repertoire has some 110,000 distinct CDR3 sequences, roughly 93% of them found once; the top ten carry 0.093%. The sample taken for sequencing was CD4+ T cells from PBMCs. These receptors originate from a human donor with multiple sclerosis. Each CDR3 is given with its conserved first and last residue. The D gene is left open where the match is weak. Only part of the rows carry a size: once, few, many, or a class if the clone is expanded.

V gene,J gene,D gene,clone size,CDR3 DNA,CDR3 protein
TRBV4-3,TRBJ2-5,TRBD2,.,TGCGCCAGCAGCCAGCCGGGGGGGACCCAGTACTTC,CASSQPGGTQYF
TRBV19,TRBJ2-7,TRBD1,few,TGTGCCAGTAGTTCTCAGGGGGCGCAGTACTTC,CASSSQGAQYF
TRBV29-1,TRBJ2-3,.,.,TGCAGCGGTACTAGGACGGGGACAGATACGCAGTATTTT,CSGTRTGTDTQYF
TRBV10-3,TRBJ2-7,.,.,TGTGCCATCAGCCTTAGGGACTACGAGCAGTACTTC,CAISLRDYEQYF
TRBV19,TRBJ2-5,.,few,TGTGCCAGTAGTATAGGAGGAGAGACCCAGTACTTC,CASSIGGETQYF
TRBV6-2/TRBV6-3,TRBJ2-7,.,.,TGTGCCAGCAGTTACACCGGGGACTGGCCCTACGAGCAGTACTTC,CASSYTGDWPYEQYF
TRBV7-2,TRBJ2-3,TRBD2,.,TGTGCCAGCAGCCAACGGAAAGCGGGGGACACAGATACGCAGTATTTT,CASSQRKAGDTDTQYF
TRBV30,TRBJ1-1,.,.,TGTGCCTGGATTTCCCGGGGCGCCATGAACACTGAAGCTTTCTTT,CAWISRGAMNTEAFF
TRBV5-4,TRBJ2-1,.,.,TGTGCCAGCAGCTTGGCCCTATTGAATGAGCAGTTCTTC,CASSLALLNEQFF
TRBV15,TRBJ2-5,TRBD2,once,TGTGCCACCAGCATTAGGACTAGCGGTCAAGAGACCCAGTACTTC,CATSIRTSGQETQYF
TRBV3-1,TRBJ2-1,.,.,TGTGCCAGCAGCCGGACTCTCAATGAGCAGTTCTTC,CASSRTLNEQFF
TRBV12-3/TRBV12-4,TRBJ2-5,.,.,TGTGCCAGCAGCGCTACCGGGACCGAAGAGACCCAGTACTTC,CASSATGTEETQYF
TRBV3-1,TRBJ1-1,.,.,TGTGCCAGCAGCCAAGATCCCAGTGAAGCTTTCTTT,CASSQDPSEAFF
TRBV28,TRBJ1-1,.,.,TGTGCCAGCAGTGGGGGGGGCACTGAAGCTTTCTTT,CASSGGGTEAFF
TRBV12-3/TRBV12-4,TRBJ2-5,TRBD2,.,TGTGCCAGCTCGAAAGGTAGCGGGGTTAGGGCCCAGTACTTC,CASSKGSGVRAQYF
TRBV7-7,TRBJ1-5,.,.,TGTGCTAGCAGCTTATCGCTAAATCAGCCCCAGCATTTT,CASSLSLNQPQHF
TRBV20-1,TRBJ1-1,.,.,TGCAGTGCTAGACCGGCAGGTGAGATAATTGCTGAAGCTTTCTTT,CSARPAGEIIAEAFF
TRBV7-7,TRBJ2-1,TRBD2,.,TGTGCCAGCAGCTTAGGCGGGGGGGTTAACAATGAGCAGTTCTTC,CASSLGGGVNNEQFF
TRBV19,TRBJ1-4,TRBD1,.,TGTGCCAGTAAGACAGGGTCACATAATGAAAAACTGTTTTTT,CASKTGSHNEKLFF
TRBV6-2/TRBV6-3,TRBJ1-1,.,.,TGTGCCAGCAGCTTGGGAAGGGACACTGAAGCTTTCTTT,CASSLGRDTEAFF
TRBV19,TRBJ2-5,.,.,TGTGCCAGTAGTCTCTTACGTGGGGAGGACGAGACCCAGTACTTC,CASSLLRGEDETQYF
TRBV30,TRBJ2-3,.,.,TGTGCCTGGAGTGTACGTCGGTCAGATACGCAGTATTTT,CAWSVRRSDTQYF
TRBV30,TRBJ1-1,TRBD1,.,TGTGCCTGGAGTTCCACGGACAGGGATAACACTGAAGCTTTCTTT,CAWSSTDRDNTEAFF
TRBV7-9,TRBJ2-7,TRBD1,.,TGTGCCAGCAGCTTAGTCCAGGGGGCTACCTACGAGCAGTACTTC,CASSLVQGATYEQYF
TRBV2,TRBJ2-2,.,.,TGTGCCAGCAGTGCTCAAGGGCCCACCGGGGAGCTGTTTTTT,CASSAQGPTGELFF
TRBV2,TRBJ2-5,.,.,TGTGCCAGTAACCGCAGGGTAGAGACCCAGTACTTC,CASNRRVETQYF
TRBV7-9,TRBJ1-1,TRBD1,.,TGTGCCAGCAGCTCCGGGACAGGGCGTAAGGGAGCTTTCTTT,CASSSGTGRKGAFF
TRBV30,TRBJ1-2,.,.,TGTGCCTGGAGTGCCACTGTGTTATCCCGGGGGCCCGGATATGGCTACACCTTC,CAWSATVLSRGPGYGYTF
TRBV2,TRBJ2-2,.,.,TGTGCCAGCTACACCAGGGATCGCGGTACCGGGGAGCTGTTTTTT,CASYTRDRGTGELFF
TRBV7-2,TRBJ2-1,TRBD1,.,TGTGCCAGCAGCTCCACGGACAGGTTCCAAAATGAGCAGTTCTTC,CASSSTDRFQNEQFF
TRBV7-2,TRBJ2-1,TRBD2,.,TGTGCCAGCAGAAGGGGTATCCTAGCGGGGCGGAATGAGCAGTTCTTC,CASRRGILAGRNEQFF
TRBV4-3,TRBJ1-6,.,.,TGCGCCAGCAGCCGGGGGGAAAACAATTCACCCCTCCACTTT,CASSRGENNSPLHF
TRBV13,TRBJ2-7,TRBD1,.,TGTGCCAGCAGCTTAAGACAGGGGGCATCCTACGAGCAGTACTTC,CASSLRQGASYEQYF
TRBV7-9,TRBJ1-2,.,.,TGTGCCAGCAGCTTAGAGGCAGGAGACAATGGCTACACCTTC,CASSLEAGDNGYTF
TRBV13,TRBJ2-7,TRBD1,.,TGTGCCAGCAGCCCTGGGACAGGGGACGAGCAGTACTTC,CASSPGTGDEQYF
TRBV5-1,TRBJ2-2,.,.,TGCGCCAGCAGCGCCGACACGGTGGACACCGGGGAGCTGTTTTTT,CASSADTVDTGELFF
TRBV5-1,TRBJ1-1,.,.,TGCGCCAGCAGCTTGGGAGGTCCGCACACTGAAGCTTTCTTT,CASSLGGPHTEAFF
TRBV14,TRBJ1-2,TRBD1,.,TGTGCCAGCAGCCAAGATCCGAGACAGGGAAGGTGGACCTTC,CASSQDPRQGRWTF
TRBV5-1,TRBJ2-7,.,.,TGCGCCAGCAGCAAGGACGGCTACGAGCAGTACTTC,CASSKDGYEQYF
TRBV7-2,TRBJ2-5,.,.,TGTGCCAGCAGCTTACAGCCGCCGGGCCCAGGTCCCGAGACCCAGTACTTC,CASSLQPPGPGPETQYF
TRBV28,TRBJ2-7,TRBD1,.,TGTGCCAGCAGTTTTGAGGGGGCTTGGACCGAGCAGTACTTC,CASSFEGAWTEQYF
TRBV27,TRBJ1-5,.,.,TGTGCCAGCAGTTTAAGGGGTTATAGCAATCAGCCCCAGCATTTT,CASSLRGYSNQPQHF
TRBV2,TRBJ2-3,TRBD1,.,TGTGCCAGCACAACCGGGACAGGGGTAGATACGCAGTATTTT,CASTTGTGVDTQYF
TRBV2,TRBJ2-5,TRBD1,.,TGTGCCAGCAGTGAGGACAGGGGGCGAGTAGAGACCCAGTACTTC,CASSEDRGRVETQYF
TRBV14,TRBJ1-3,TRBD1,.,TGTGCCAGCAGCCCGCGGACAGGGGTAAGAAACACCATATATTTT,CASSPRTGVRNTIYF
TRBV5-1,TRBJ2-7,TRBD2,.,TGCGCCAGCAGCAACGGACTAGCGGGGGCCAGCGAGCAGTACTTC,CASSNGLAGASEQYF
TRBV6-2/TRBV6-3,TRBJ1-1,.,.,TGTGCCAGCAGCGCTCTAGGACAGTTGAACACTGAAGCTTTCTTT,CASSALGQLNTEAFF
TRBV20-1,TRBJ2-5,TRBD1,.,TGCAGTGCCACCACAGGGGCGTACCAAGAGACCCAGTACTTC,CSATTGAYQETQYF
TRBV11-2,TRBJ2-5,TRBD1,.,TGTGCCAGCAGCTCCAAACAGGGGCCAAGACCCTGCTTC,CASSSKQGPRPCF
TRBV20-1,TRBJ1-1,TRBD1,.,TGCAGTGCTAGAGACCTCTGGGACAGGAACACTGAAGCTTTCTTT,CSARDLWDRNTEAFF
TRBV4-1,TRBJ2-3,TRBD2,.,TGCGCCAGCAGCCGCCAACTAGCGGTTAGCACAGATACGCAGTATTTT,CASSRQLAVSTDTQYF
TRBV3-1,TRBJ1-1,.,.,TGTGCCAGCAGCCCGGACTACACTGAAGCTTTCTTT,CASSPDYTEAFF
TRBV18,TRBJ1-5,TRBD1,.,TGTGCCAGCTCACCCCAGGGGGCGGGGAATCAGCCCCAGCATTTT,CASSPQGAGNQPQHF
TRBV20-1,TRBJ2-5,TRBD1,.,TGCAGTGCTAGAGAGTCAGGGGGACAAGAGACCCAGTACTTC,CSARESGGQETQYF